This TCR beta chain was identified during a study of regulatory T cells in long-lasting Graves disease (TCRdb year 2021). With regard to the full study: Newly diagnosed Graves' disease patients had taken antithyroid drugs for less than 3 months. Peripheral blood TCR sequencing and RNA sequencing compared persistent Graves' disease patients with newly diagnosed Graves' disease patients. The study was conducted in China and was registered as a clinical trial. A total of roughly 35 samples underwent TCR sequencing: around 13 from persistent and roughly 20 from newly diagnosed Graves' disease patients. Overall study outcomes, separate from this receptor: Compared with newly diagnosed patients, persistent Graves' disease patients had lower TCR Shannon entropy and fewer highly expanded clones, which suggests clonal expansion. Only peripheral blood was studied, because thyroid tissue, the primary lesion, was inaccessible. Only the TCR beta chain was sequenced and analyzed. TRBV28, TRBJ1-2 and TRBJ2-5 were preferentially used in persistent disease, while TRBV20-1 and TRBJ2-1 were favored in newly diagnosed disease. Persistent patients shared more public clonotypes among themselves (under 3,000) than newly diagnosed patients did (approximately 870). The authors noted that the small sample size was a limitation that may lower accuracy.

This specimen's time point label, interpreted: newly diagnosed GD, antithyroid drugs for less than 3 months. For both TCR sequencing and RNA sequencing, RNA was extracted from PBMCs using TRIzol. Graves' disease was diagnosed according to American Thyroid Association guidelines. The patients came from an endocrinology department in Xi'an, China. Each patient gave around 9 milliliters of peripheral blood, collected in an EDTA anticoagulant tube. Ficoll Paque Plus density gradient separation was used to isolate PBMCs, and no further T cell sorting was done. An Agilent 2100 Bioanalyzer and agarose gel were used to check RNA quality, while a NanoDrop 2000 measured RNA concentration. Relative to germline, V is 7 bases shorter and J is 3 bases shorter, with 13 bases between their ends. In the germline V gene, CDR1 corresponds to SGHTA and CDR2 to FQGNSA. CDR3 length: 14 amino acids, cysteine to phenylalanine. Only the CDR3 region is kept as DNA, spanning 42 bases read in frame from base 1.

As to this clonotype: No cognate antigen has been identified for it. The sample holds no much larger clone one base away, and base qualities are not on file.

Library preparation used multiplex PCR. For sequencing, an Illumina HiSeq 4000 was employed. CDR3 regions were amplified by Arm-PCR with iRepertoire HTBI primers to construct TCR beta libraries. Before sequencing, the PCR products went through gel purification. On the study's bioinformatics: Gene usage analysis of CDR3 amino acid clonotypes used the approximately 62 TRBV and around 13 TRBJ segments found across samples. COPE and FqMerger were used to merge filtered high-quality paired reads into contigs. BLAST was used to align contigs to the IMGT TRBV, TRBD and TRBJ reference genes, and CDR3 was defined following IMGT. Highly expanded clones were defined as clonotypes with a frequency above 0.1%. Shannon entropy served as the measure of repertoire diversity, while the Gini coefficient captured V-J evenness. A clonotype was considered public if more than one individual shared it. TCRdb reran the public reads through fastp at Q25 and MiXCR, keeping productive beta chains. Every CDR3 protein is listed once, alongside the most common genes and DNA of its rows. The V and J calls and clone size come from TCRdb's table, not from the authors' own analysis. The sample data list around 480,000 distinct CDR3 sequences, and 15% to 20% of these were observed just once. The ten largest clones add up to approximately 25% of the sample.

These data also formed part of another study, on T cells in Graves' hyperthyroidism and ophthalmopathy. The second paper states: A patient counted as having stable Graves' hyperthyroidism if no progression to ophthalmopathy occurred over 18 months of follow-up. Hyperthyroidism patients were aged 18 to 65 years and newly diagnosed, with disease duration of less than 2 months. Patients with uncontrolled infections, other autoimmune diseases, pregnancy or lactation were excluded. Diagnoses were based on clinical symptoms, serum thyroxine and TRAb, thyroid ultrasound and orbital computed tomography. For the first round of RT-PCR on the TCR CDR3, the HTBI primer set was used together with the Qiagen OneStep RT-PCR kit. Most expanded thyroid clonotypes (frequency above 0.001) were also detected in blood, suggesting blood repertoires may reflect thyroid immune responses. A 13 V-J signature model separated ophthalmopathy from stable hyperthyroidism, with around 91% sensitivity and roughly 81% specificity in cross-validation and 80%/75% in testing. In validation, progression to ophthalmopathy was predicted by the model with approximately 67% sensitivity and roughly 72% specificity, a median of 6.5 months before onset. A discovery cohort of about a hundred patients, roughly 45 with Graves' ophthalmopathy and more than 55 with stable Graves' hyperthyroidism, was used to find distinguishing TCR V-J signatures. Prospective prediction of ophthalmopathy was tested in an independent validation cohort of 18 to 20 hyperthyroidism patients and around 16 patients who later progressed to ophthalmopathy. For training and testing, the approximately 92 patients in the discovery cohort were randomly divided in a 7:3 ratio. Thyroid tissue and blood T-cell repertoires from six or seven Graves' hyperthyroidism patients were also compared in the study. Once sampling was done, hyperthyroidism patients were given methimazole at a starting dose of 30 mg daily, whereas ophthalmopathy patients were given high-dose intravenous methylprednisolone. The libraries were constructed in a second round of multiplex PCR and then size-selected and purified. The libraries were sequenced on an Illumina HiSeq2000 using paired-end 100 bp reads. SOAPnuke was used to process the raw data, with reads discarded if the reads contained adapters or uncalled bases, had a mean Phred below 15, or lacked an exact constant-primer or identifier match. High-quality paired reads were merged with COPE v1.2.5, and unique nucleotide sequences were defined as clonotypes. MiTCR v1.1 was used to align clonotypes to the IMGT TRBV, TRBD and TRBJ reference segments. The analysis included only V-J combinations with a frequency above 0.0001, which together covered about 99% of the repertoires. A TCS score was defined as the ratio of F50 (clonal expansion) to E x V (chaos), with BLOSUM62-based TCRdist applied between CDR3 peptides within each V-J. Welch's t-statistics and random forest reduced around 520 V-J features to 10 to 15, which were used in a naive Bayes classifier (R e1071). No statistical method was used to fix the sample size in advance, and group allocation was not hidden from the investigators. The paper reports TCR Vbeta CDR3 sequencing of some 140 peripheral blood samples: under 45 ophthalmopathy, 70 to 85 hyperthyroidism and about 17 progressor patients.

This TCR was sampled from a woman aged 35-60 years with Graves disease. Donor details come from another sample of the same person, matched by shared clones. The sequence links TRBV7-2 to TRBJ1-5; the D gene assignment is ambiguous. This material consisted of peripheral blood mononuclear cells (PBMCs), taken at new diagnosis, from a patient treated with antithyroid drugs. This receptor has the CDR3 CASTPLSVNQPQHF. The DNA reads TGTGCCAGCACCCCTCTTAGCGTCAATCAGCCCCAGCATTTT.